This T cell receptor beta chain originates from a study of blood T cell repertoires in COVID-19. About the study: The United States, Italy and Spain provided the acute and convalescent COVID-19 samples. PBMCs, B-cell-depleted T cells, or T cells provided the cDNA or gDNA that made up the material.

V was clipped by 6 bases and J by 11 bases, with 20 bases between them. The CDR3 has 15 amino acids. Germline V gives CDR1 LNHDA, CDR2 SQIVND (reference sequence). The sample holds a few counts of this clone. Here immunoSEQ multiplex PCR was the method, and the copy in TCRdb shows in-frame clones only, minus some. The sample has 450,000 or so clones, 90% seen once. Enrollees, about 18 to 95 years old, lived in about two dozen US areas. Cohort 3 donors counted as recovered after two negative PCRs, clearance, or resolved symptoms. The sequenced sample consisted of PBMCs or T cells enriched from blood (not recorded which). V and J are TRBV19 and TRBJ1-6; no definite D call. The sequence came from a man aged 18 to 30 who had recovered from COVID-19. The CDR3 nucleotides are TGTGCCAGTAGACTCGGTAAGGGAGAGATTGCACCCCTCCACTTT. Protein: CASRLGKGEIAPLHF.